This is a list of T cell receptor beta chains from one sample in a study of regulatory T cells in long-lasting Graves disease. Using its own MiXCR run on the multiplex PCR reads, TCRdb lists one record per CDR3 protein. The sample has a few hundred thousand distinct CDR3 sequences; about 17% are singletons. The data also belong to a second study, concerning T cells in Graves' hyperthyroidism and ophthalmopathy.

The sequenced sample was peripheral blood mononuclear cells (PBMCs), obtained at new diagnosis, from a patient treated with antithyroid drugs. These receptors all stem from a woman in her 30s with Graves disease. Each CDR3 is given with its conserved first and last residue. The D gene is left open where the match is weak. Size values are once, few and many counts, or a class for expanded clones, and some rows have none.

cdr3_length: 16; clone_size: many; j_call: TRBJ2-7; d_call: .; v_call: TRBV7-9; cdr3_nt: TGTGCCAGCAGGGCTGGGGGCCAAACTTCATACTACGAGCAGTACTTC; cdr3_aa: CASRAGGQTSYYEQYF
cdr3_length: 16; clone_size: many; j_call: TRBJ1-2; d_call: TRBD1; v_call: TRBV18; cdr3_nt: TGTGCCAGCTCACCAAGGGGGACAGTAGGAATCTATGGCTACACCTTC; cdr3_aa: CASSPRGTVGIYGYTF
cdr3_length: 13; clone_size: many; j_call: TRBJ1-2; d_call: .; v_call: TRBV20-1; cdr3_nt: TGCAGTGCTAGAGACCAGGCCAGCGGTGGCTACACCTTC; cdr3_aa: CSARDQASGGYTF
cdr3_length: 16; clone_size: .; j_call: TRBJ1-3; d_call: .; v_call: TRBV7-2; cdr3_nt: TGTGCCAGCAGCTTAGTTGTGACAGGTCCTCGGGGCACCATATATTTT; cdr3_aa: CASSLVVTGPRGTIYF
cdr3_length: 14; clone_size: many; j_call: TRBJ1-6; d_call: .; v_call: TRBV20-1; cdr3_nt: TGCAGTGCCCCTCCCCCCGGGGGCGACTCACCCCTCCACTTT; cdr3_aa: CSAPPPGGDSPLHF
cdr3_length: 13; clone_size: many; j_call: TRBJ1-2; d_call: TRBD1; v_call: TRBV6-1; cdr3_nt: TGTGCCGGAATCCAACGACAGGGGGATGGCTACACCTTC; cdr3_aa: CAGIQRQGDGYTF
cdr3_length: 17; clone_size: few; j_call: TRBJ1-2; d_call: TRBD1; v_call: TRBV4-1; cdr3_nt: TGCGCCAGCAGCCGCCACAGGGGGCGAAAAGAGGAGAATGGCTACACCTTC; cdr3_aa: CASSRHRGRKEENGYTF
cdr3_length: 14; clone_size: .; j_call: TRBJ2-1; d_call: .; v_call: TRBV7-9; cdr3_nt: TGTGCCAGCAGCCTTCAACGCGAGGGCAATGAGCAGTTCTTC; cdr3_aa: CASSLQREGNEQFF
cdr3_length: 13; clone_size: many; j_call: TRBJ2-7; d_call: .; v_call: TRBV9; cdr3_nt: TGTGCCAGCAGCGTAGCTTCTTCCTACGAGCAGTACTTC; cdr3_aa: CASSVASSYEQYF
cdr3_length: 18; clone_size: many; j_call: TRBJ2-5; d_call: TRBD2; v_call: TRBV6-1; cdr3_nt: TGTGCCAGCAGCCCTAGGTCCATTCCTAGCGGGGGTGGCGAGACCCAGTACTTC; cdr3_aa: CASSPRSIPSGGGETQYF
cdr3_length: 13; clone_size: many; j_call: TRBJ1-6; d_call: .; v_call: TRBV2; cdr3_nt: TGTGCCAGCGACCTTCTCAGGGAACCACCCCTCCACTTT; cdr3_aa: CASDLLREPPLHF
cdr3_length: 14; clone_size: .; j_call: TRBJ1-3; d_call: .; v_call: TRBV6-2/TRBV6-3; cdr3_nt: TGTGCCAGCAGTGAAGCAGCTAACGGAAACACCATATATTTT; cdr3_aa: CASSEAANGNTIYF
cdr3_length: 18; clone_size: many; j_call: TRBJ1-3; d_call: TRBD1; v_call: TRBV5-6; cdr3_nt: TGTGCCAGCAGCTTGAACATCGGCAGGGGGATCTCTGGAAACACCATATATTTT; cdr3_aa: CASSLNIGRGISGNTIYF
cdr3_length: 15; clone_size: many; j_call: TRBJ1-5; d_call: TRBD1; v_call: TRBV19; cdr3_nt: TGTGCCAGTAGCCCAGGGGGCCTGAGCAATCAGCCCCAGCATTTT; cdr3_aa: CASSPGGLSNQPQHF
cdr3_length: 14; clone_size: .; j_call: TRBJ1-1; d_call: .; v_call: TRBV2; cdr3_nt: TGTGTCAGCAGTGGACGTCAGGGTGACGGTGAAGCTTCCTTT; cdr3_aa: CVSSGRQGDGEASF
cdr3_length: 14; clone_size: .; j_call: TRBJ2-2; d_call: .; v_call: TRBV5-6; cdr3_nt: TGTGCCAGCAGCCCGAACCCGGGGACCGGGGAGCTGTTTTTT; cdr3_aa: CASSPNPGTGELFF
cdr3_length: 13; clone_size: .; j_call: TRBJ1-2; d_call: .; v_call: TRBV3-1; cdr3_nt: TGTGCCAGCAGCCAAGCGGCCGGGGGCGGCTACACCTTC; cdr3_aa: CASSQAAGGGYTF
cdr3_length: 16; clone_size: many; j_call: TRBJ1-6; d_call: .; v_call: TRBV6-5; cdr3_nt: TGTGCCAGCAGTTACTCAAGGACAGAGCCTTATTCACCCCTCCACTTT; cdr3_aa: CASSYSRTEPYSPLHF
cdr3_length: 13; clone_size: many; j_call: TRBJ1-1; d_call: .; v_call: TRBV3-1; cdr3_nt: TGTGCCAGCAGCCAAGAGATGAACACTGAAGCTTTCTTT; cdr3_aa: CASSQEMNTEAFF
cdr3_length: 13; clone_size: many; j_call: TRBJ1-1; d_call: TRBD1; v_call: TRBV20-1; cdr3_nt: TGCAGTGCTAGAGGGACAGGGCATACTGAAGCTTTCTTT; cdr3_aa: CSARGTGHTEAFF
cdr3_length: 10; clone_size: .; j_call: TRBJ2-1; d_call: .; v_call: TRBV6-1; cdr3_nt: TGTGCCAAAAAAGCTGAGGAGCAGTTCTTC; cdr3_aa: CAKKAEEQFF
cdr3_length: 14; clone_size: many; j_call: TRBJ2-5; d_call: TRBD2; v_call: TRBV2; cdr3_nt: TGTGCCATAGGGACTAGCGGGGGGGTGGAGACCCAGTACTTC; cdr3_aa: CAIGTSGGVETQYF
cdr3_length: 18; clone_size: many; j_call: TRBJ2-2; d_call: .; v_call: TRBV6-1; cdr3_nt: TGTGCCAGCACTAGATCGGGCAGAAACTTTCTGAACACCGGGGAGCTGTTTTTT; cdr3_aa: CASTRSGRNFLNTGELFF
cdr3_length: 15; clone_size: .; j_call: TRBJ2-7; d_call: .; v_call: TRBV28; cdr3_nt: TGTGCCAGCAGTTTGCCGGGAGAATTTGACTACGAGCAGTACTTC; cdr3_aa: CASSLPGEFDYEQYF
cdr3_length: 14; clone_size: many; j_call: TRBJ2-7; d_call: .; v_call: TRBV11-2; cdr3_nt: TGTGCCAGCAGCACGACCCCGGACAGCTACGAGCAGTACTTC; cdr3_aa: CASSTTPDSYEQYF
cdr3_length: 17; clone_size: many; j_call: TRBJ1-2; d_call: .; v_call: TRBV7-8; cdr3_nt: TGTGCCAGCAGCCAAAGTGGCAGTTTTCTACTTAACTATGGCTACACCTTC; cdr3_aa: CASSQSGSFLLNYGYTF
cdr3_length: 15; clone_size: many; j_call: TRBJ1-5; d_call: .; v_call: TRBV6-5; cdr3_nt: TGTGCCAGCAGTTATACACAGGGAAACAATCAGCCCCAGCATTTT; cdr3_aa: CASSYTQGNNQPQHF